This T cell receptor (beta chain) was identified during a study of identical twins. Points from the study as a whole: Monozygotic twin pairs showed more out-of-frame TCR alpha sharing than models estimated. Twins' excess sharing was less marked for out-of-frame beta sequences.

The length of the CDR3 is 17 residues. V trimming: 4 bases; J trimming: 3 bases; junction bases outside the gene matches: 14. The germline V gene encodes CDR1 MNHEY and CDR2 SVGAGI. To note about this clonotype: Its specificity is not known.

TCRdb analysed the 5' RACE reads with MiXCR anew, one entry per CDR3 protein. The sample shows a few hundred thousand distinct CDR3 sequences, about 13% of them seen only once. The sample also formed part of further work on yellow fever vaccine responses in identical twins.

This receptor was obtained from a young woman in good health. The chain joins TRBV6-5 to TRBJ2-7; 8 bases agree with TRBD1. The sequenced material came from memory (CD45RO+) T cells sorted from blood. The CDR3 loop reads CASSSRLRGQQSYEQYF. CDR3 DNA sequence: TGTGCCAGCAGTTCTCGTCTCAGGGGGCAGCAGAGCTACGAGCAGTACTTC.